The 6 T cell receptor beta chains below were found in one sample sequenced in a study of PD-1 blockade in classical Hodgkin lymphoma. Every single patient, without exception, relapsed after autologous stem cell transplantation, and brentuximab vedotin exposure varied. The assay was immunoSEQ multiplex PCR, and TCRdb's table has in-frame clones only and misses some. The sample consists of approximately 98,000 clones, around 89% of them appearing once. Sequenced here: peripheral blood mononuclear cells (PBMCs), sampled before the second cycle of nivolumab. The receptors were sampled from a human donor with classical Hodgkin lymphoma.

The chain combines TRBV5-4 with TRBJ1-2; D is uncertain. V lost 0 bases, J lost 8 bases, and 14 bases lay in between. This CDR3 has 14 amino acids. The V gene's germline CDR1 is SGHNT and CDR2 YYREEE (reference sequence). This CDR3 reads CASSLDYTEGGYTF. The CDR3 DNA is TGTGCCAGCAGCTTGGACTACACCGAGGGCGGCTACACCTTC.

The chain couples TRBV30 to TRBJ1-2, with 8 positions matching TRBD1. The germline CDR1 and CDR2 sequences are GTSNPN and SVGIG (reference sequence). The CDR3 length is 14 residues. The V gene end was trimmed by 4 bases and the J gene end by 8 bases; junction bases not matched to a gene: 12. The CDR3 DNA follows: TGTGCCTGGAAACAGGACAGGGTAGGGTGGGGCTACACCTTC. Translating gives CAWKQDRVGWGYTF. Supplemented by reference TRBV30 and TRBJ1-2, the full variable domain reads SQTIHQWPATLVQPVGSPLSLECTVEGTSNPNLYWYRQAAGRGLQLLFYSVGIGQISSEVPQNLSASRPQDRQFILSSKKLLLSDSGFYLCAWKQDRVGWGYTFGSGTRLTVV.

This clone was observed a single time. The chain employs TRBV5-6 and TRBJ2-7, with 10 bases matching TRBD1. The CDR3 covers 15 residues. Germline V gives CDR1 SGHDT, CDR2 YYEEEE. V was clipped by 7 bases and J by 5 bases; unmatched bases: 12. As DNA, the CDR3 is TGTGCCAGCGGCATGACAGGGGGCGGGAAAAACGAGCAGTACTTC. Encoded protein: CASGMTGGGKNEQYF.

This chain joins TRBV19 and TRBJ2-5; tentatively, D is TRBD2 (6 bases). V was cut by 7 bases and J by 9 bases, with 21 bases left in between. Germline assignment: CDR1 LNHDA and CDR2 SQIVND (reference sequence). CDR3 size: 14 residues. CDR3 in DNA: TGTGCCAGTATGGAGGCGGGGTACCCGGAGGCCCAGTACTTC. This codes for CASMEAGYPEAQYF.

The chain is built from TRBV5-1 and TRBJ1-2; D may be TRBD1 (6 bases). The CDR3 runs 17 residues. The V gene lost 1 base and the J gene lost 0 bases, with 16 bases spanning the gap. Germline lookup yields CDR1 SGHRS and CDR2 YFSETQ. CDR3 in amino acids: CASSLPFGRGANYGYTF. CDR3 sequence (DNA): TGCGCCAGCAGCTTGCCATTCGGCAGGGGCGCTAACTATGGCTACACCTTC.

The chain is built from TRBV4-3 and TRBJ2-7, with a possible D match to TRBD2 (6 bases). This CDR3 has 15 residues. V shed 0 bases and J shed 3 bases, with 12 bases lying between them. In germline, CDR1 is LGHNA, CDR2 YSLEER. CDR3 in amino acids: CASSQELTSFYEQYF. The CDR3 region has the DNA TGCGCCAGCAGCCAAGAGCTTACTAGCTTCTACGAGCAGTACTTC.